This entry is about one T cell receptor (beta chain). Its antigen is unidentified. The record originates from a study of post-analysis software for immune sequencing data. Overall study results and limits: The authors found that F measure strongly co-clustered same-batch samples. About five TRBV segments were more frequent in patients than controls; TRBV5-6, TRBV5-1 and TRBV20-1 belonged to this group.

CDR1 and CDR2 from the germline V gene are LNHNV and YYDKDF (reference sequence). The V end lost 4 bases, the J end lost 1 base, and 10 bases lay between the germline ends. CDR3 length: 15 residues. Included in the TCR beta cDNA libraries were unique molecular identifiers. TCRdb analysed the PCR reads with MiXCR anew, one entry per CDR3 protein. The sample lists around 700,000 distinct CDR3 sequences, 55% to 60% seen once, with around 10% in the top ten. The receptor's source is a girl aged 2-10 years with multiple sclerosis. The rearrangement uses TRBV15 and TRBJ2-2, with D perhaps TRBD1 (6 bases). Sequencing input: blood. The CDR3 sequence is CATSTRDKNTGELFF. The DNA for the CDR3 is TGTGCCACCAGCACCCGGGACAAGAACACCGGGGAGCTGTTTTTT. Together with reference TRBV15 and TRBJ2-2, the CDR3 gives the full variable domain: DAMVIQNPRYQVTQFGKPVTLSCSQTLNHNVMYWYQQKSSQAPKLLFHYYDKDFNNEADTPDNFQSRRPNTSFCFLDIRSPGLGDTAMYLCATSTRDKNTGELFFGEGSRLTVL.